This T cell receptor beta chain is drawn from a study of blood T cell repertoires in COVID-19. Across the whole study: Samples came from the United States, Italy and Spain, spanning acute and convalescent COVID-19. T cells, B-cell-depleted T cells, or PBMCs supplied cDNA or gDNA.

In the original processing: How many nucleated cells were present was estimated from reference gene primer amplification. Clones were read by immunoSEQ multiplex PCR, and TCRdb kept only the in-frame ones, dropping some. Clone size and V and J calls were adopted from that table, with D and trimming inferred from the DNA. The data show 150,000 to 200,000 clones, with around 90% seen just once and approximately 0.5% held by the top ten. V shed 5 bases and J 8 bases; nucleotides not matched to a gene: 3. The CDR3 spans 15 residues. Germline CDR1 reads SEHNR; CDR2 reads FQNEAQ (reference sequence). This clonotype was obtained from a man between 50 and 59 years old with acute or convalescent COVID-19. Sequenced input: peripheral blood. The genes are TRBV7-9 and TRBJ2-1; TRBD2 matches 16 bases. Written as DNA, the CDR3 is TGTGCCAGCAGCCTCGGGACTAGCGGGAGGGATGAGCAGTTCTTC. Translation gives CASSLGTSGRDEQFF.